This entry describes one T cell receptor (beta chain). These data come from a study of blood T cell repertoires in COVID-19. CDR3 length: 13 amino acids. Germline loops: CDR1 WNHNN, CDR2 SYGVQD (reference sequence). The V end was cut by 2 bases, the J end by 9 bases, with 14 bases between. TCRdb's copy holds only in-frame clones and misses some; the assay was immunoSEQ multiplex PCR. The sample comprises about 36,000 clones, 78% of which are singletons, and approximately 32% rests with the top ten. This clonotype was obtained from a man aged 55 to 70 with acute or convalescent COVID-19. This chain uses TRBV10-1 with TRBJ2-7; no firm D call. Sequences were obtained from peripheral blood. The CDR3 region is CASSEKVGAGQYF. CDR3 nucleotides: TGCGCCAGCAGTGAGAAGGTTGGAGCCGGGCAGTACTTC.